A single T cell receptor (beta chain) is shown here with its context. These data are taken from a study of blood T cell repertoires in COVID-19. The wider study: From T cells, B-cell-depleted T cells, or PBMCs came the material, which was cDNA or gDNA.

The CDR3 spans 15 residues. The V segment lost 4 bases and the J segment 7 bases; nucleotides outside the gene matches: 10. Germline loops: CDR1 ENHRY, CDR2 SYGVKD. In the original workflow: Amplification with reference gene primers provided the estimates of nucleated cell counts. Sequencing used immunoSEQ multiplex PCR; TCRdb keeps in-frame clones, though not all of them. Clonal size and the V and J genes are those of that table, whereas D and trimming came from the DNA. The repertoire consists of around 300,000 clones, with approximately 89% occurring once and the leading ten covering more than 9%.

Sequencing input: PBMCs or T cells enriched from blood (not recorded which). This rearrangement joins TRBV10-3 to TRBJ2-7; 10 bases match TRBD1. This receptor was taken from a woman in her twenties or thirties who had recovered from COVID-19. The DNA for the CDR3 is TGTGCCATCAGTGGAAGGGGACAGGGGAATGGGGAGCAGTACTTC. Translation: CAISGRGQGNGEQYF.